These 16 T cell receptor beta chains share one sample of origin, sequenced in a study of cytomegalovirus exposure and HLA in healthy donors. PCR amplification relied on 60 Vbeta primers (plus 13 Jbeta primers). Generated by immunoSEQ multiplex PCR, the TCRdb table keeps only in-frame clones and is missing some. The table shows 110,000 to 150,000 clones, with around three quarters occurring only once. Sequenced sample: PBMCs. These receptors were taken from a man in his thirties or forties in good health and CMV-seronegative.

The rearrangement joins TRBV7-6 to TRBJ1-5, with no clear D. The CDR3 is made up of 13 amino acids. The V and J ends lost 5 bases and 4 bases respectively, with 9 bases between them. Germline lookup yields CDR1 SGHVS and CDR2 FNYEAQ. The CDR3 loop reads CASSDADNQPQHF. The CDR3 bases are TGTGCCAGCAGCGATGCGGATAATCAGCCCCAGCATTTT.

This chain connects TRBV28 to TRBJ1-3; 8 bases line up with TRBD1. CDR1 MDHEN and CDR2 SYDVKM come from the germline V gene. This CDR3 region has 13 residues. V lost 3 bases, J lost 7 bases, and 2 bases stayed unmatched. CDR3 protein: CASSFRGRNTIYF. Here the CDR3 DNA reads TGTGCCAGCAGTTTCAGGGGGCGTAACACCATATATTTT.

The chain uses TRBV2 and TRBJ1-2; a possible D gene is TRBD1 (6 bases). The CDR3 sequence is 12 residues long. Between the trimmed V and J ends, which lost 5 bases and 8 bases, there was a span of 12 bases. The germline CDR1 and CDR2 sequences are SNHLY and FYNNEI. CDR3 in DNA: TGTGCCAGCAGTCCCGGGGGGCGAGGCTACACCTTC. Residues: CASSPGGRGYTF.

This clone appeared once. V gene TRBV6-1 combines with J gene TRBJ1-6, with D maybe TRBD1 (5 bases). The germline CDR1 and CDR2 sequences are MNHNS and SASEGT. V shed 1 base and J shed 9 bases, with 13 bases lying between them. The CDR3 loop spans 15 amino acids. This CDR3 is CASSEGLAGGSPLHF. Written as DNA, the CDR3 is TGTGCCAGCAGTGAAGGCTTAGCGGGGGGTTCACCCCTCCACTTT.

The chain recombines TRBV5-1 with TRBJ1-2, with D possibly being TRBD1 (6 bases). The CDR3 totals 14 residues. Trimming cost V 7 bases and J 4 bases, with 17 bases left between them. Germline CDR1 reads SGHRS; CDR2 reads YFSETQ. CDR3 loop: CASSSGTSTYGYTF. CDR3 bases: TGCGCCAGCTCGTCCGGGACATCAACCTATGGCTACACCTTC.

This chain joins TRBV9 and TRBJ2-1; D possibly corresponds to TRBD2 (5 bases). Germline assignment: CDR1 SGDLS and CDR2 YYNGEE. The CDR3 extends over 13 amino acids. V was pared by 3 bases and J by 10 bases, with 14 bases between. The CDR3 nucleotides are TGTGCCAGCAGCGCTGTGACACGAGGGGAGCAGTTCTTC. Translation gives CASSAVTRGEQFF.

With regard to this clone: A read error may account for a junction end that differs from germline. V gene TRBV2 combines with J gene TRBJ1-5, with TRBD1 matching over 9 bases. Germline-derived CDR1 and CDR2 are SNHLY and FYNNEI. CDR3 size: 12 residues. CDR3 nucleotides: TGTGCCAGCAGGACAGGGGGTCAGCCCCAGAATTTT. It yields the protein CASRTGGQPQNF.

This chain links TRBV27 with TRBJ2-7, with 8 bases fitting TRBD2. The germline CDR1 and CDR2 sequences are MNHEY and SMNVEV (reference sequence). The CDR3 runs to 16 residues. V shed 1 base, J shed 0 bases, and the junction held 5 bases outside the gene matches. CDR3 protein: CASSLFGGTSSYEQYF. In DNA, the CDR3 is TGTGCCAGCAGTTTATTTGGTGGGACTAGCTCCTACGAGCAGTACTTC.

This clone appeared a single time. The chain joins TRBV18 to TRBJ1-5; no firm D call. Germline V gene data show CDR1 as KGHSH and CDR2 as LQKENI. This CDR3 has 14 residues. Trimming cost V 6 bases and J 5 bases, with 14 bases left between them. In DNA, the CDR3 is TGTGCCAGCTCTACGGGGAGGAGGGATCAGCCCCAGCATTTT. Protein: CASSTGRRDQPQHF.

CDR3 amino acids: CASSPSAVSYEQYF. CDR3 DNA sequence: TGTGCCAGCAGCCCTAGCGCGGTCTCCTACGAGCAGTACTTC. This rearrangement joins TRBV11-2 to TRBJ2-7; TRBD2 might be the D (6 bases). V was cut by 5 bases and J by 0 bases, with 11 bases left in between. Germline CDR1 SGHAT, CDR2 FQNNGV. This CDR3 has 14 residues.

The CDR3 DNA sequence: TGTGCCAGCAGTGCCACAGGGTCCTTGGAGCCCCAGCATTTT. Translation: CASSATGSLEPQHF. This chain links TRBV9 with TRBJ1-5; D may be TRBD1 (6 bases). Trimming took off 5 bases at V and 8 bases at J, with 17 bases between the two ends. This CDR3 contains 14 residues. CDR1 and CDR2 (germline): SGDLS, YYNGEE.

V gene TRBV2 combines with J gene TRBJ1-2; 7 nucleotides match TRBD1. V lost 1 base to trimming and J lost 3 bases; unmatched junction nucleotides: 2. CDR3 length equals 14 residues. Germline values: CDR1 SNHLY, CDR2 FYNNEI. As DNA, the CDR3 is TGTGCCAGCAGTGAAGAACAGGGGCACTATGGCTACACCTTC. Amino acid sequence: CASSEEQGHYGYTF.

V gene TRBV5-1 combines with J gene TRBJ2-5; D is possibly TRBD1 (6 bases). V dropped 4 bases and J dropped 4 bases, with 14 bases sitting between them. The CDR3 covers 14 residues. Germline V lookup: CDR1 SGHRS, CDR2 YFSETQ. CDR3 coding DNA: TGCGCCAGCAGCCCCCGGGAAGGGGGAGAGACCCAGTACTTC. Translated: CASSPREGGETQYF.

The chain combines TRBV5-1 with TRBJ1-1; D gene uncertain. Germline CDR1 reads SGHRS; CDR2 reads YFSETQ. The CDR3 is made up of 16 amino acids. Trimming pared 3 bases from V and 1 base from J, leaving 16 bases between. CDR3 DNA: TGCGCCAGCAGCTGGGCGGGTGTGGGCCCGAACACTGAAGCTTTCTTT. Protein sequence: CASSWAGVGPNTEAFF.

The CDR3 region has the DNA TGTGCCAGCAGGTCTCCGGGTGGGGGGGTCACAGATACGCAGTATTTT. Its protein product is CASRSPGGGVTDTQYF. This chain connects TRBV9 to TRBJ2-3; TRBD2 matches at 7 bases. Germline CDR1 SGDLS, CDR2 YYNGEE. This CDR3 has 16 residues. V shed 5 bases and J 2 bases; nucleotides not matched to a gene: 11.

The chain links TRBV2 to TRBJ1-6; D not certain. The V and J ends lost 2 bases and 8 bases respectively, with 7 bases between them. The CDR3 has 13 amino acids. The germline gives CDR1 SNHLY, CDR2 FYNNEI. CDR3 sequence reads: CASSELSDSPLHF. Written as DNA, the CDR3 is TGTGCCAGCAGTGAATTATCGGATTCACCCCTCCACTTT.